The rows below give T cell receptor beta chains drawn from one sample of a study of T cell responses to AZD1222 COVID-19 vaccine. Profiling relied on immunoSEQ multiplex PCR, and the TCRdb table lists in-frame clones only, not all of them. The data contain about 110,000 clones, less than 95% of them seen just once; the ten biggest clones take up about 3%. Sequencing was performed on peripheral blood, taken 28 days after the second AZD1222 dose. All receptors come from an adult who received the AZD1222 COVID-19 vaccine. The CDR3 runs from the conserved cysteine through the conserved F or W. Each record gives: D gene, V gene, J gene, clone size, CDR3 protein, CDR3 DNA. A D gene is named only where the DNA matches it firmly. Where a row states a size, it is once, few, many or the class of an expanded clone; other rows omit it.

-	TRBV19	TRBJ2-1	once	CASSNVATYNEQFF	TGTGCCAGTAGTAACGTGGCAACCTACAATGAGCAGTTCTTC
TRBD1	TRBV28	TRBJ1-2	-	CASSGQAYGYTF	TGTGCCAGCAGTGGACAGGCCTATGGCTACACCTTC
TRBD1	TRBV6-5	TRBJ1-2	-	CASSYQGARVPTGYTF	TGTGCCAGCAGTTACCAGGGGGCGCGGGTGCCGACGGGCTACACCTTC
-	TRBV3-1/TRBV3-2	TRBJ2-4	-	CASSQDGTGAKNIQYF	TGTGCCAGCAGCCAAGACGGTACAGGGGCCAAAAACATTCAGTACTTC
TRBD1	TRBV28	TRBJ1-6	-	CASSYRGSYNSPLHF	TGTGCCAGCAGTTACAGGGGTTCCTATAATTCACCCCTCCACTTT
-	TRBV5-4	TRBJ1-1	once	CASRADGGKTFF	TGTGCCAGCAGGGCCGATGGGGGGAAGACTTTCTTT
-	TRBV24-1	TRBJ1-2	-	CATSDGVGYTF	TGTGCCACCAGTGATGGGGTTGGCTACACCTTC
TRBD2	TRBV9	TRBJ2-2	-	CASSVAGGLVEELFF	TGTGCCAGCAGCGTAGCGGGAGGGCTTGTTGAGGAGCTGTTTTTT
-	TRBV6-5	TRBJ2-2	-	CASVGQNTGELFF	TGTGCCAGCGTGGGCCAGAACACCGGGGAGCTGTTTTTT
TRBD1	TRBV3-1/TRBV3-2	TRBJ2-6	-	CASSPLGQGNFGANVLTF	TGTGCCAGCAGCCCGCTCGGACAGGGGAATTTCGGGGCCAACGTCCTGACTTTC
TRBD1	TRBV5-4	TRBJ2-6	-	CASPSPDRDRGPTGANVLTF	TGTGCCAGCCCTAGCCCCGACCGGGACAGGGGGCCTACTGGGGCCAACGTCCTGACTTTC
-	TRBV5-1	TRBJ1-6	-	CASSVGGNNSPLHF	TGCGCCAGCAGCGTGGGCGGAAATAATTCACCCCTCCACTTT
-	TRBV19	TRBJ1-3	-	CASSPHSAGMGNTIYF	TGTGCCAGTAGTCCCCACTCCGCCGGAATGGGAAACACCATATATTTT
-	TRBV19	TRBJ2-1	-	CASSMGRADEQFF	TGTGCCAGTAGTATGGGTCGGGCAGATGAGCAGTTCTTC
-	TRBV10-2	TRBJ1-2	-	CASKDTGFNGYTF	TGCGCCAGCAAGGACACAGGGTTTAATGGCTACACCTTC
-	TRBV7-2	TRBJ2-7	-	CASSSRTPGAYEQYF	TGTGCCAGCAGCTCGCGAACTCCCGGAGCCTACGAGCAGTACTTC
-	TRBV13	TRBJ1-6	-	CASSPQGPWGAGSPLHF	TGTGCCAGCAGCCCCCAAGGACCGTGGGGGGCAGGGTCACCCCTCCACTTT
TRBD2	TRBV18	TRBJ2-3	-	CASSPRVGGGRTDTQYF	TGTGCCAGCTCACCGAGGGTCGGCGGGGGGCGCACAGATACGCAGTATTTT
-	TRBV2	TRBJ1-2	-	CASRPTEANYGYTF	TGTGCCAGCAGGCCGACGGAGGCTAACTATGGCTACACCTTC
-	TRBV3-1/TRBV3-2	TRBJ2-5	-	CASSPTRGRASGQETQYF	TGTGCCAGCAGCCCTACTAGGGGGAGGGCCAGCGGGCAAGAGACCCAGTACTTC
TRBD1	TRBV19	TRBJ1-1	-	CATKTGGVAFF	TGTGCCACCAAGACAGGGGGCGTGGCTTTCTTT
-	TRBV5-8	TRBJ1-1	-	CASKFVTEAFF	TGTGCCAGCAAATTTGTCACTGAAGCTTTCTTT
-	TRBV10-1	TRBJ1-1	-	CASSDFSRRPEAFF	TGCGCCAGCAGTGATTTCTCCCGACGGCCGGAAGCTTTCTTT
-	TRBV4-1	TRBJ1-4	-	CASSRPQTLNEKLFF	TGCGCCAGCAGCCGCCCTCAGACACTTAATGAAAAACTGTTTTTT
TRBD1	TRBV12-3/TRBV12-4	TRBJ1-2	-	CASSWGQDYGYTF	TGTGCCAGCAGCTGGGGACAGGACTATGGCTACACCTTC
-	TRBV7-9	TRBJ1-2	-	CASSPGNGGYTF	TGTGCCAGCAGCCCCGGAAATGGTGGCTACACCTTC
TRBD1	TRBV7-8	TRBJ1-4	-	CASSPRDRESEKLFF	TGTGCCAGCAGCCCCCGGGACAGGGAGTCTGAAAAACTGTTTTTT
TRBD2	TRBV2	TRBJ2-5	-	CASSPSGEETQYF	TGTGCCAGCAGTCCTAGCGGGGAAGAGACCCAGTACTTC
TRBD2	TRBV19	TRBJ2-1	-	CASSKILAGSYNEQFF	TGTGCCAGTAGTAAGATACTAGCGGGGTCCTACAATGAGCAGTTCTTC
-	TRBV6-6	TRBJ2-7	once	CASGPGVYEQYF	TGTGCCAGCGGCCCAGGGGTCTACGAGCAGTACTTC
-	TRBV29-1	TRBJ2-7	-	CSAADYEQYF	TGCAGCGCTGCCGACTACGAGCAGTACTTC
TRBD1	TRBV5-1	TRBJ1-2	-	CASSFPGGADGYTF	TGCGCCAGCAGCTTTCCAGGGGGCGCTGATGGCTACACCTTC
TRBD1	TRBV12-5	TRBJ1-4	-	CASGSRQGAREKLFF	TGTGCTAGTGGTTCACGACAGGGGGCGAGAGAAAAACTGTTTTTT
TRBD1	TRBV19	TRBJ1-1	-	CASLDYKPGQGHTEAFF	TGTGCCAGCCTCGATTATAAACCGGGACAGGGGCACACTGAAGCTTTCTTT
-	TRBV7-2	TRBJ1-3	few	CASSTGLGNTIYF	TGTGCCAGCAGCACGGGACTTGGAAACACCATATATTTT
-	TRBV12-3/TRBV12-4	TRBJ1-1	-	CASSSHQLQEAFF	TGTGCCAGCAGTTCCCACCAACTCCAGGAAGCTTTCTTT
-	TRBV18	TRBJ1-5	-	CASSPGVGQPQHF	TGTGCCAGCTCACCGGGGGTGGGGCAGCCCCAGCATTTT
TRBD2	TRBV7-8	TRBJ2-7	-	CASSTRLAGANYEQYF	TGTGCCAGCAGCACCCGACTAGCGGGAGCCAATTACGAGCAGTACTTC
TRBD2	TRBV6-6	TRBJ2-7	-	CATQSSNGGAYEQYF	TGTGCCACCCAGTCTAGTAACGGGGGGGCCTACGAGCAGTACTTC
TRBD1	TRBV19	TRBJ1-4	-	CASSIWGGQMNEKLFF	TGTGCCAGTAGTATCTGGGGGGGACAGATGAATGAAAAACTGTTTTTT
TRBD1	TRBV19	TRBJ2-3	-	CASGQGDADTQYF	TGTGCCAGCGGACAGGGGGACGCAGATACGCAGTATTTT
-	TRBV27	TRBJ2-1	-	CASRRATVYNEQFF	TGTGCCAGCAGGAGGGCCACGGTATACAATGAGCAGTTCTTC
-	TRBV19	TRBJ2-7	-	CASSMFIRSYEQYF	TGTGCCAGTAGTATGTTTATTCGCTCCTACGAGCAGTACTTC
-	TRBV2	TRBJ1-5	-	CASSSYSDQPQHF	TGTGCCAGCAGCTCGTATAGCGATCAGCCCCAGCATTTT
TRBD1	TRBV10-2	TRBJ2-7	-	CASSGGDRYDLTYEQYF	TGCGCCAGCAGTGGCGGGGACAGGTATGACTTGACCTACGAGCAGTACTTC
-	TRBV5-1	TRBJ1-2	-	CASSLATGTNYGYTF	TGCGCCAGCAGCTTGGCAACTGGGACTAACTATGGCTACACCTTC
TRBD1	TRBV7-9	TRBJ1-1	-	CASSLDRGGTEAFF	TGTGCCAGCAGCTTGGACAGGGGAGGGACTGAAGCTTTCTTT
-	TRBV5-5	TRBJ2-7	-	CASSLVGKDNRPYEQYF	TGTGCCAGCAGCTTGGTCGGAAAGGATAACCGCCCCTACGAGCAGTACTTC
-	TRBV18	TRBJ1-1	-	CASSPRTELNTEAFF	TGTGCCAGCTCACCCAGGACAGAACTGAACACTGAAGCTTTCTTT
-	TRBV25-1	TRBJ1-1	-	CASKDNQYTEAFF	TGTGCCAGCAAGGATAACCAGTACACTGAAGCTTTCTTT
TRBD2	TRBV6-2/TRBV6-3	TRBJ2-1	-	CASSNRGLAGYEQFF	TGTGCCAGCAGCAACCGGGGACTAGCGGGGTATGAGCAGTTCTTC
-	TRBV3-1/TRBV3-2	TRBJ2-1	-	CASSQVTFNEQFF	TGTGCCAGCAGCCAAGTAACGTTCAATGAGCAGTTCTTC